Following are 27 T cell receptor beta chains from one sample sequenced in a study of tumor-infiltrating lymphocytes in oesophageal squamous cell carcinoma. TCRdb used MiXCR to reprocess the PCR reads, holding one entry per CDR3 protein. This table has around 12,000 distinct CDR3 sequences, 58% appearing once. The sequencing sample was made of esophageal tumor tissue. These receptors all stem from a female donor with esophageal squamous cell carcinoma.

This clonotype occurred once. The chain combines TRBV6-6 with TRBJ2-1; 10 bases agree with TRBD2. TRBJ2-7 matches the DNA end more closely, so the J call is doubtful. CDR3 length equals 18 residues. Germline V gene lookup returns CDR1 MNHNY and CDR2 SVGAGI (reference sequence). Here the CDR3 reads CASSYSYYSGRLAGEQYF. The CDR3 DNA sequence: TGTGCCAGCAGTTACTCGTACTATAGCGGGAGGCTCGCGGGCGAGCAGTACTTC.

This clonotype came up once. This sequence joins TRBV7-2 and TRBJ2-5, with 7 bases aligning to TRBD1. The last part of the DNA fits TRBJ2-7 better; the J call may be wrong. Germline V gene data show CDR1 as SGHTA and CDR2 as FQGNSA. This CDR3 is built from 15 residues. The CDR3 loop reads CASAQQGPLTYEQYF. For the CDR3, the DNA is TGTGCCAGCGCCCAACAGGGGCCCCTAACCTACGAGCAGTACTTC.

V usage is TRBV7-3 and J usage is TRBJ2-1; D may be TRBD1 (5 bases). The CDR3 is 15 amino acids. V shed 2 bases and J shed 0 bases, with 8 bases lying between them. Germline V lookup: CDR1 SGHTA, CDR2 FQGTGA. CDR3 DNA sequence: TGTGCCAGCAGCTTAGGGGCGACCTCCTACAATGAGCAGTTCTTC. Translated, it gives CASSLGATSYNEQFF.

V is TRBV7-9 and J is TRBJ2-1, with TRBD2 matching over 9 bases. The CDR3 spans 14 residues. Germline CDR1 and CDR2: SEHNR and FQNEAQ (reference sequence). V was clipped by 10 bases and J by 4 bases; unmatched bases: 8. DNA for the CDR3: TGTGCCAAGTCGAGGCTAGCGGGGTACAATGAGCAGTTCTTC. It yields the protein CAKSRLAGYNEQFF.

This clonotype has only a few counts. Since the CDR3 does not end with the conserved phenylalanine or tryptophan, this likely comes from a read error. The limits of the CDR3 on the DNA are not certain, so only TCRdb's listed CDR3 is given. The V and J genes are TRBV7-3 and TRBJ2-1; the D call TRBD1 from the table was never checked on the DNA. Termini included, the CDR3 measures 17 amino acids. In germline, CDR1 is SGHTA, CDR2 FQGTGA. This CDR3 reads CASSLNWGQGNEQYFGS.

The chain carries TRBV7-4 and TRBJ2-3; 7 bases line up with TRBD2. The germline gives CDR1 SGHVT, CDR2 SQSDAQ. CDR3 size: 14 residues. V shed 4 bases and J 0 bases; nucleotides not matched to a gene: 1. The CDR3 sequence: CASSSSGSTDTQYF. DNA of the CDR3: TGTGCCAGCAGCTCTAGCGGAAGCACAGATACGCAGTATTTT. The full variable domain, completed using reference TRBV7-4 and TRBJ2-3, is GAGVSQSPRYKVAKRGRDVALRCDSISGHVTLYWYRQTLGQGSEVLTYSQSDAQRDKSGRPSGRFSAERPERSVSTLKIQRTEQGDSAVYLCASSSSGSTDTQYFGPGTRLTVL.

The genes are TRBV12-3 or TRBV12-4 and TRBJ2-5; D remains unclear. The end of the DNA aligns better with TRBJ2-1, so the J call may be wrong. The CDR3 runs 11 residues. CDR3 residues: CASSLKSEQFF. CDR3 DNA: TGTGCCAGCAGTTTGAAAAGTGAGCAGTTCTTC.

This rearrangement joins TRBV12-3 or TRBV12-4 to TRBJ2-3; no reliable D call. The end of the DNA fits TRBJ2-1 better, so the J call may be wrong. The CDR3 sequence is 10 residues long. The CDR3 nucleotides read TGTGCCAGCATTCTCAATGAGCAGTTCTTC. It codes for CASILNEQFF.

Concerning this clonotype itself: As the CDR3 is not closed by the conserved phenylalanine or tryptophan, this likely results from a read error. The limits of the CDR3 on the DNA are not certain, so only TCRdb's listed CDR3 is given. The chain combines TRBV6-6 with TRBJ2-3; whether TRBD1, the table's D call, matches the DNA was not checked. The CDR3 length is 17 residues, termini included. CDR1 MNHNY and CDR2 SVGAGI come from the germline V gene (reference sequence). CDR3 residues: CASSDLGQTLDEQYFGP.

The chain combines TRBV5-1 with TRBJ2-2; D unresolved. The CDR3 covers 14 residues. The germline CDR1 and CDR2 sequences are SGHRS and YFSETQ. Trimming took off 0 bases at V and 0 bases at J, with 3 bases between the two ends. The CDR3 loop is CASSLGANTGELFF. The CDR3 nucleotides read TGCGCCAGCAGCTTGGGCGCGAACACCGGGGAGCTGTTTTTT. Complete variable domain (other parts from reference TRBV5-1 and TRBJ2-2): KAGVTQTPRYLIKTRGQQVTLSCSPISGHRSVSWYQQTPGQGLQFLFEYFSETQRNKGNFPGRFSGRQFSNSRSEMNVSTLELGDSALYLCASSLGANTGELFFGEGSRLTVL.

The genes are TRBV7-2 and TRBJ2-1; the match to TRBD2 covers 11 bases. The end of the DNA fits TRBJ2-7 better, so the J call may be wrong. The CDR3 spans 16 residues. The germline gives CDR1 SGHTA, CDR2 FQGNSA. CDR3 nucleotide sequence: TGTGCCAGCAGCCAAGGGACTAGCGGAACGTACAATGAGCAGTACTTC. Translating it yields CASSQGTSGTYNEQYF.

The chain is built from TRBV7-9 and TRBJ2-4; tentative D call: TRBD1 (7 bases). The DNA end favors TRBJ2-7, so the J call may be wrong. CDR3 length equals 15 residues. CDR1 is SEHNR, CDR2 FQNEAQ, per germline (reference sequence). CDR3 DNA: TGTGCCAGCAGTTCCGACAGGGAGGTCTCCTACGAGCAGTACTTC. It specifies CASSSDREVSYEQYF.

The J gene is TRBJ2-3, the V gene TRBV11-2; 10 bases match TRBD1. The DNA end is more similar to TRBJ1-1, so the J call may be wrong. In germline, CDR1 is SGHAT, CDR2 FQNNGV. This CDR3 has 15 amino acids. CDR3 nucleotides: TGTGCCAGCAGCTTAGGGACAGGGGGTCGTACTGAAGCTTTCTTT. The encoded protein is CASSLGTGGRTEAFF.

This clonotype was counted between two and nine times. CDR3 region: CASSLALDYGYTF. The CDR3 DNA reads TGTGCCAGCAGCTTAGCCTTGGACTATGGCTACACCTTC. The chain combines TRBV7-8 with TRBJ2-1; D ambiguous. TRBJ1-2 explains the end of the DNA better; the J call may be wrong. CDR3 size: 13 residues. Germline-derived CDR1 and CDR2 are SGHVS and FQNEAQ.

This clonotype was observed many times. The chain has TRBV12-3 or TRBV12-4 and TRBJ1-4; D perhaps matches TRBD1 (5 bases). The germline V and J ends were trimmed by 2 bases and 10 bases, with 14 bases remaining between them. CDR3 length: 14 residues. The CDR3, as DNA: TGTGCCAGCAGTTTAATGAGTAGTGGGGGAAAACTGTTTTTT. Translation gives CASSLMSSGGKLFF.

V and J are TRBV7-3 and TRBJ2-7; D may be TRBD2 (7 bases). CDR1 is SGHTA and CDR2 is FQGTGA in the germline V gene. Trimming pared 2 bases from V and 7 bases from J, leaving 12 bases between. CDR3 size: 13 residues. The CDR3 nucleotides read TGTGCCAGCAGCTTAGGGGGGGCCGGGGAGCAGTACTTC. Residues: CASSLGGAGEQYF. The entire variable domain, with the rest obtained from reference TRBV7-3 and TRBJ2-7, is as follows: GAGVSQTPSNKVTEKGKYVELRCDPISGHTALYWYRQSLGQGPEFLIYFQGTGAADDSGLPNDRFFAVRPEGSVSTLKIQRTERGDSAVYLCASSLGGAGEQYFGPGTRLTVT.

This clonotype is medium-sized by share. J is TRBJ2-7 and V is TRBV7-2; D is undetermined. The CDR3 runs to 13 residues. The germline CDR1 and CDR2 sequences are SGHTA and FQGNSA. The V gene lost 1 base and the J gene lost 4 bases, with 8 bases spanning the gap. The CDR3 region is CASSLGWAYEQYF. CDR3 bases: TGTGCCAGCAGCTTAGGGTGGGCATACGAGCAGTACTTC.

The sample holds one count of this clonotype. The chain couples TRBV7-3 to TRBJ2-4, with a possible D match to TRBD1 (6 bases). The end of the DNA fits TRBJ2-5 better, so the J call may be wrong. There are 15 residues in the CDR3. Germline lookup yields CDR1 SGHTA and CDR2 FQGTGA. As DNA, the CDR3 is TGTGCCAGCAGCCTTTCAGGGGATAGGCAAGAGACCCAGTACTTC. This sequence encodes CASSLSGDRQETQYF.

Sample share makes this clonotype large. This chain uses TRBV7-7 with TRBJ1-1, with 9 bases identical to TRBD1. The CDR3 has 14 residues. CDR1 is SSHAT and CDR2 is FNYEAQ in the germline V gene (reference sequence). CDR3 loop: CAVQGAAKDTEAFF. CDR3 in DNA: TGTGCTGTACAGGGGGCAGCGAAGGACACTGAAGCTTTCTTT.

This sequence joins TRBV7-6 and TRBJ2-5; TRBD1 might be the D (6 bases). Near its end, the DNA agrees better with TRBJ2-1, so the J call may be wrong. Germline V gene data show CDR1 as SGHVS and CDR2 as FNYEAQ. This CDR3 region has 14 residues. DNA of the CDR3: TGTGCCAGCAGCTTAGGGACAGCGTACAATGAGCAGTTCTTC. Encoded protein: CASSLGTAYNEQFF.

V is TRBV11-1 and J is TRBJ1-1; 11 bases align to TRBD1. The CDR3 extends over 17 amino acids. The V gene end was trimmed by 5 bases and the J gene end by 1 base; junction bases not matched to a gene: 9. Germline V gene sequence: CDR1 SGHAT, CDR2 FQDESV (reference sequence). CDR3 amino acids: CASSKGQGGARNTEAFF. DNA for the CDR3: TGTGCCAGCAGCAAGGGACAGGGGGGTGCACGGAACACTGAAGCTTTCTTT.

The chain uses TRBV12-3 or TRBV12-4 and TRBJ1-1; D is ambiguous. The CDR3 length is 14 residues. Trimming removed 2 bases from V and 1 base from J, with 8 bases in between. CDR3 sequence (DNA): TGTGCCAGCAGTTTACGGTCTAGGAACACTGAAGCTTTCTTT. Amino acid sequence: CASSLRSRNTEAFF.

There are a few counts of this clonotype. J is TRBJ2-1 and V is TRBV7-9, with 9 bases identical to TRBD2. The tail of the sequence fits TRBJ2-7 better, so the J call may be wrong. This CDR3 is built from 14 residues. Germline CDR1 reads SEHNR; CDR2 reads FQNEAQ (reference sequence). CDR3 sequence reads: CASSFLAGSREQYF. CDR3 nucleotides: TGTGCCAGCAGCTTCCTAGCGGGATCGAGGGAGCAGTACTTC.

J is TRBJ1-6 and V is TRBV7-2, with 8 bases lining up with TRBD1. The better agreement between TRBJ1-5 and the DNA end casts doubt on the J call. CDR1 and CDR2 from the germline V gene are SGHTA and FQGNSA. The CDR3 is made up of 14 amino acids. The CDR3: CASSDRDRLQPQHF. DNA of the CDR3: TGTGCCAGCAGCGACCGGGACAGGTTGCAGCCCCAGCATTTT.

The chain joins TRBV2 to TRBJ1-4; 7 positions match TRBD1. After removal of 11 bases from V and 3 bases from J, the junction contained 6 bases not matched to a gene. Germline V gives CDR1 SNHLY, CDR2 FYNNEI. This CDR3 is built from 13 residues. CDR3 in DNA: TGTGCCCACCCAGGGACAGCTAATGAAAAACTGTTTTTT. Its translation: CAHPGTANEKLFF.

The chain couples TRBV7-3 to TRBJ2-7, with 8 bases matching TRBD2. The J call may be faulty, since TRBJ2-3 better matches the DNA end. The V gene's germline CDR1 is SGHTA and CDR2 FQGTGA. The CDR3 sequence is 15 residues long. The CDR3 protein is CASSSGTSLSDTQYF. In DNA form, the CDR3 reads TGTGCCAGCAGCTCCGGGACTAGTCTTTCAGATACGCAGTATTTT.

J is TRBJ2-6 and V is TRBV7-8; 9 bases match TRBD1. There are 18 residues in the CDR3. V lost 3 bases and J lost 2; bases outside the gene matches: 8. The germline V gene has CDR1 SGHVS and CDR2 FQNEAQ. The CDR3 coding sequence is TGTGCCAGCAGCTTCTTCGGGGACAGGGTCCCTGGGGCCAACGTCCTGACTTTC. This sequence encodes CASSFFGDRVPGANVLTF.